One sample yielded the 4 T cell receptor beta chains listed below, sequenced in a study of blood T cell repertoires in COVID-19. This table comes from immunoSEQ multiplex PCR, and its TCRdb copy is limited to in-frame clones, with some not included. This sample yields 250,000 to 300,000 clones, of which just over 90% are seen a single time; 2.3% belongs to the top ten. The sample was PBMCs or T cells enriched from blood (not recorded which). The receptors shown here come from a woman aged 40 to 50 with acute COVID-19.

The sample holds one count of this clone. This chain uses TRBV24-1 with TRBJ1-2; D possibly corresponds to TRBD1 (5 bases). The germline gives CDR1 KGHDR, CDR2 SFDVKD. The CDR3 is made up of 13 amino acids. The germline V and J ends were trimmed by 3 bases and 6 bases, with 10 bases remaining between them. CDR3: CATSDARVNGYTF. The CDR3 coding sequence is TGTGCCACCAGTGATGCCAGGGTAAATGGCTACACCTTC.

This clone was detected only once. The V call is TRBV18, the J call TRBJ2-7; D possibly corresponds to TRBD2 (6 bases). The germline CDR1 and CDR2 sequences are KGHSH and LQKENI. This CDR3 spans 14 amino acids. V lost 0 bases to trimming and J lost 6 bases, with 12 bases between them. For the CDR3, the DNA is TGTGCCAGCTCACCACCCCCAGGGAGGCGCGAGCAGTACTTC. As protein: CASSPPPGRREQYF.

This chain uses TRBV4-3 with TRBJ1-1, with 7 bases identical to TRBD1. The junction had 12 bases not matched to a gene; V was cut back by 0 bases and J by 5 bases. Germline values: CDR1 LGHNA, CDR2 YSLEER. The CDR3 runs to 17 residues. Here the CDR3 DNA reads TGCGCCAGCAGCCAAGATTTGTCGGCTCCAGGGGGAACTGAAGCTTTCTTT. Translation gives CASSQDLSAPGGTEAFF.

The chain employs TRBV5-1 and TRBJ2-7; TRBD1 might be the D (6 bases). The CDR3 length is 15 residues. Per germline, CDR1 SGHRS and CDR2 YFSETQ. V was shortened by 1 base and J by 4 bases, with 15 bases between the two germline ends. DNA of the CDR3: TGCGCCAGCAGCTTGATGGCAGGGGTTATTTACGAGCAGTACTTC. This codes for CASSLMAGVIYEQYF.